This TCR beta chain comes out of a study of blood T cell repertoires in COVID-19. Background on the study: Samples representing acute and convalescent COVID-19 were sourced from the United States, Italy and Spain.

This clone has just one count. Produced via immunoSEQ multiplex PCR; TCRdb's table is partial and in-frame only. The top ten clones hold about 5% of a sample with 75,000 to 100,000 clones, around nine tenths of them seen once. The receptor was isolated from a man in his sixties or seventies with acute or convalescent COVID-19. Sequenced material: peripheral blood.

The CDR3 DNA is TGTGCTAGTGCCCAAGAGTACTATGGCTACACCTTC. Encoded protein: CASAQEYYGYTF. This chain links TRBV12-5 with TRBJ1-2; D not resolved. The CDR3 length is 12 residues. Trimming took 7 bases from V and 3 from J, leaving 9 bases between them. Germline assignment: CDR1 LGHNT and CDR2 FRNRAP.